This entry features one T cell receptor (beta chain) sequence. The antigen is unknown. The record originates from a study of cytomegalovirus exposure and HLA in healthy donors. Germline V gene lookup returns CDR1 SGHTA and CDR2 FQGTGA. The CDR3 has 17 residues. V trimming: 1 base; J trimming: 0 bases; junction bases outside the gene matches: 5. Broader study findings: In a later analysis, HLA-C alleles had the fewest associated TCRs, DRB1 alleles the most.

Amplification used 60 Vbeta primers and 13 Jbeta primers. Study processing details: The authors later counted about 80 million unique TCR beta chains, around 9.9 million of them shared. Data came from immunoSEQ multiplex PCR; TCRdb stores just in-frame clones and leaves some out. The V and J calls and the clone size are those of that table, but D and trimming were determined from the DNA. The sample totals approximately 45,000 clones. Sequenced sample: PBMCs. The V and J genes are TRBV7-3 and TRBJ1-1, with TRBD1 matching 10 bases. This TCR came from a male donor in good health and CMV-seronegative. The CDR3 here is CASSLNGTGDLNTEAFF. Here the CDR3 DNA reads TGTGCCAGCAGCTTAAACGGGACAGGGGATTTGAACACTGAAGCTTTCTTT. The full variable domain, with the rest looked up from reference TRBV7-3 and TRBJ1-1, is GAGVSQTPSNKVTEKGKYVELRCDPISGHTALYWYRQSLGQGPEFLIYFQGTGAADDSGLPNDRFFAVRPEGSVSTLKIQRTERGDSAVYLCASSLNGTGDLNTEAFFGQGTRLTVV.